This T cell receptor (beta chain) was identified during a study of shared clonotypes between healthy human individuals. General observations from the study: Relative to clonotypes present in all four donors, those not shared had lower generation probabilities.

With respect to this clone: Its antigen is currently unknown. The sample carries other DNA sequences with the same CDR3.

Germline CDR1 KGHSH, CDR2 LQKENI. V shed 3 bases and J shed 0 bases, with 6 bases lying between them. This CDR3 is 13 amino acids long. Replicate PCRs from sorted subsets contained around 200 ng DNA, which is roughly 30,000 T cell genomes. Sequenced by immunoSEQ multiplex PCR; TCRdb stores in-frame clones only, minus some. The sample shows more than 1.2 million clones, around 98.5% of them seen only once. HIV-negative, healthy adults without recent acute infections or vaccinations were the donors. V usage is TRBV18 and J usage is TRBJ2-7; D unclear. The TCR was taken from a man aged 25 to 45 in good health. Sequencing was done on a sample of naive CD4+ T cells sorted from blood. This sample's subset: CD45RA+ positively selected. The CDR3 spells CASSPPHSYEQYF. In nucleotides, the CDR3 is TGTGCCAGCTCACCCCCCCACTCCTACGAGCAGTACTTC. Drawing the rest from reference TRBV18 and TRBJ2-7, the complete variable domain is NAGVMQNPRHLVRRRGQEARLRCSPMKGHSHVYWYRQLPEEGLKFMVYLQKENIIDESGMPKERFSAEFPKEGPSILRIQQVVRGDSAAYFCASSPPHSYEQYFGPGTRLTVT.